This paragraph reports one T cell receptor beta chain. The data derive from a study of CD8 T cells in Susac syndrome. It was with random hexamers that roughly 0.45 to 1 ug RNA was reverse transcribed. Across 54 Vbeta and 13 Jbeta, TCR beta CDR3 was amplified with immunoSEQ multiplex PCR. MiXCR was run by TCRdb on the immunoSEQ multiplex PCR reads, yielding one entry per CDR3 protein. Of 250,000 to 300,000 distinct CDR3 sequences listed, 85% are singletons. CD8+ and CD4+ T cells were negatively isolated; TEMRA cells were FACS-enriched. Trimming took 6 bases from V and 9 from J, leaving 9 bases between them. This CDR3 comprises 11 residues. Per the germline V gene, CDR1 is MDHEN and CDR2 is SYDVKM.

Sequenced material: CD8+ T cells from PBMCs. This receptor was obtained from a human donor with multiple sclerosis. The genes are TRBV28 and TRBJ2-1, with D perhaps being TRBD1 or TRBD2 (5 bases each). The CDR3 loop reads CASSRDGEQFF. CDR3 coding DNA: TGTGCCAGCAGCCGGGACGGTGAGCAGTTCTTC.